This paragraph covers one TCR beta chain sequence. Sequencing was performed with immunoSEQ multiplex PCR; in TCRdb, only in-frame clones are kept and a portion is missing. The sample has tens of thousands of clones; roughly nine tenths are singletons. The germline V gene has CDR1 SGHDN and CDR2 FVKESK. Trimming shortened V by 0 bases and J by 2 bases, and 8 bases separated the two germline ends. The CDR3 consists of 14 residues. This sample was taken from a study of blood T cell repertoires in COVID-19. The sample comprised peripheral blood. This chain links TRBV14 with TRBJ2-7; no definite D call. The sequence came from a male donor with acute or convalescent COVID-19. The chain's CDR3 is CASSQDASTYEQYF. CDR3 nucleotides: TGTGCCAGCAGCCAAGATGCTTCTACCTACGAGCAGTACTTC.